Listed here are 21 T cell receptor beta chains from one sample, sequenced in a study of cytomegalovirus exposure and HLA in healthy donors. Vbeta (60) and Jbeta (13) primers were used in the PCR. Data came from immunoSEQ multiplex PCR; TCRdb stores just in-frame clones and leaves some out. There are 35,000 to 45,000 clones in the sample; around 58% occur only once, and about 12% lies in the top ten. Sequenced sample: PBMCs. The source is a man in his 60s in good health and CMV-seropositive.

This rearrangement joins TRBV7-2 to TRBJ1-2; D is ambiguous. CDR3 length: 15 amino acids. Germline values: CDR1 SGHTA, CDR2 FQGNSA. Trimming removed 1 base from V and 1 base from J, with 10 bases in between. The CDR3 reads CASSLEPGDNYGYTF. For the CDR3, the DNA is TGTGCCAGCAGCTTAGAGCCGGGAGATAACTATGGCTACACCTTC.

This rearrangement joins TRBV5-5 to TRBJ1-1; D uncertain. Germline V gene lookup returns CDR1 SGHKS and CDR2 YYEKEE (reference sequence). The length of the CDR3 is 12 residues. V was pared by 2 bases and J by 2 bases, with 4 bases between. The CDR3 loop is CASSFLNTEAFF. The CDR3 region has the DNA TGTGCCAGCAGCTTCTTAAACACTGAAGCTTTCTTT.

The rearrangement uses TRBV27 and TRBJ2-7; 8 bases are a match to TRBD2. The CDR3 loop spans 15 amino acids. Germline V gene data show CDR1 as MNHEY and CDR2 as SMNVEV (reference sequence). Germline trimming cut 7 bases from V and 5 bases from J; bases unmatched to any gene: 13. The DNA of the CDR3 is TGTGCCAGCATCCTCGACGGGGACGGGGGGGACGAGCAGTACTTC. This translates into CASILDGDGGDEQYF.

This clone was counted only a few times. CDR3 sequence (DNA): TGTGCCAGCAGCCCACTAGCGGGAGGGACAGATACGCAGTATTTT. Protein sequence: CASSPLAGGTDTQYF. J is TRBJ2-3 and V is TRBV7-9, with TRBD2 identical over 13 bases. Germline V CDR1 and CDR2: SEHNR, FQNEAQ (reference sequence). The CDR3 covers 15 residues. Germline trimming cut 5 bases from V and 3 bases from J; bases unmatched to any gene: 2.

This chain uses TRBV27 with TRBJ2-4, with 9 bases fitting TRBD2. There are 16 residues in the CDR3. Germline lookup yields CDR1 MNHEY and CDR2 SMNVEV (reference sequence). The trim removed 5 bases at V and 1 base at J, leaving 6 bases unmatched. CDR3 in DNA: TGTGCCAGCAGTACCCATAGCGGGAGTGCCAAAAACATTCAGTACTTC. Its protein product is CASSTHSGSAKNIQYF.

The chain combines TRBV5-1 with TRBJ2-7, with D possibly TRBD2 on 6 matching bases. Germline V gene sequence: CDR1 SGHRS, CDR2 YFSETQ. The CDR3 has 14 residues. The V end was cut by 4 bases, the J end by 6 bases, with 17 bases between. This chain's CDR3 is CASSPEGRGTEQYF. CDR3 nucleotide sequence: TGCGCCAGCAGCCCGGAGGGTAGGGGAACCGAGCAGTACTTC. The full variable domain, its missing parts supplied by reference TRBV5-1 and TRBJ2-7, is KAGVTQTPRYLIKTRGQQVTLSCSPISGHRSVSWYQQTPGQGLQFLFEYFSETQRNKGNFPGRFSGRQFSNSRSEMNVSTLELGDSALYLCASSPEGRGTEQYFGPGTRLTVT.

This clone appeared a single time. The chain links TRBV7-2 to TRBJ2-3, with D perhaps TRBD1 (5 bases). CDR1 is SGHTA, CDR2 FQGNSA, per germline. V lost 1 base to trimming and J lost 6 bases, with 11 bases between them. The CDR3 is 14 residues long. The CDR3 sequence is CASSLGTGWDTQYF. In DNA form, the CDR3 reads TGTGCCAGCAGCTTAGGCACAGGATGGGATACGCAGTATTTT.

The V call is TRBV6-6, the J call TRBJ1-1; 8 positions agree with TRBD1. The length of the CDR3 is 13 residues. The junction had 8 bases not matched to a gene; V was cut back by 8 bases and J by 6 bases. Germline V gene lookup returns CDR1 MNHNY and CDR2 SVGAGI (reference sequence). CDR3 nucleotide sequence: TGTGCCAGCCGACAGGGGCTTGACCCTGAAGCTTTCTTT. It encodes CASRQGLDPEAFF.

This clone was seen only once. As DNA, the CDR3 is TGTGCCAGCAGCTTGTACAGCAATTCACCCCTCCACTTT. This codes for CASSLYSNSPLHF. V gene TRBV5-6 combines with J gene TRBJ1-6; D gene unclear. V dropped 1 base and J dropped 7 bases, with 6 bases sitting between them. CDR1 and CDR2 from the germline V gene are SGHDT and YYEEEE. This CDR3 region has 13 residues.

This sequence joins TRBV4-3 and TRBJ2-2; the D is unclear. Germline V gene sequence: CDR1 LGHNA, CDR2 YSLEER. This CDR3 spans 15 amino acids. The V gene lost 0 bases and the J gene lost 5 bases, with 10 bases spanning the gap. CDR3 coding DNA: TGCGCCAGCAGCCAAGATCACAGTTCTACCGGGGAGCTGTTTTTT. Translation: CASSQDHSSTGELFF.

This clone has just one count. The gene calls are TRBV28 and TRBJ1-2, with D perhaps TRBD1 (5 bases). The V gene's germline CDR1 is MDHEN and CDR2 SYDVKM. The CDR3 is 16 amino acids. The V end was cut by 3 bases, the J end by 4 bases, with 18 bases between. The CDR3 here is CASSFTRTYYSYGYTF. CDR3 DNA: TGTGCCAGCAGTTTTACTCGGACATACTACAGCTATGGCTACACCTTC.

The chain recombines TRBV4-1 with TRBJ2-7; D ambiguous. Germline V lookup: CDR1 MGHRA, CDR2 YSYEKL. This CDR3 contains 15 residues. Trimming took 0 bases from V and 4 from J, leaving 13 bases between them. CDR3 nucleotide sequence: TGCGCCAGCAGCCAAGATCCCTCCACTGGTTACGAGCAGTACTTC. Its protein is CASSQDPSTGYEQYF.

CDR3: CASSATGTGSGYTF. The CDR3 DNA sequence: TGTGCCAGCAGCGCCACCGGGACAGGGAGTGGCTACACCTTC. The V and J genes are TRBV9 and TRBJ1-2; 9 nucleotides line up with TRBD1. The CDR3 consists of 14 residues. Per the germline V gene, CDR1 is SGDLS and CDR2 is YYNGEE. V gave up 3 bases and J gave up 7 bases; unmatched junction bases: 7.

V gene TRBV4-3 combines with J gene TRBJ2-1, with 8 bases identical to TRBD2. CDR1 LGHNA and CDR2 YSLEER come from the germline V gene. CDR3 length: 14 amino acids. V shed 3 bases, J shed 8 bases, and the junction held 6 bases outside the gene matches. CDR3 amino acids: CASSQDTSGDEQFF. CDR3 DNA sequence: TGCGCCAGCAGCCAGGATACTAGCGGCGATGAGCAGTTCTTC.

J is TRBJ2-7 and V is TRBV2, with 7 nucleotides matching TRBD1. V dropped 6 bases and J dropped 1; count of bases not matched to a gene: 9. This CDR3 contains 15 residues. Germline loops: CDR1 SNHLY, CDR2 FYNNEI. The DNA for the CDR3 is TGTGCCAGCAGGCGTGGGACAGTCCTTTCCTACGAGCAGTACTTC. Translated, it gives CASRRGTVLSYEQYF.

This clone was seen only once. The rearrangement joins TRBV29-1 to TRBJ2-6; a possible D gene is TRBD1 (6 bases). This CDR3 is built from 15 residues. Germline-derived CDR1 and CDR2 are SQVTM and ANQGSEA. The V and J ends lost 3 bases and 4 bases respectively, with 13 bases between them. Here the CDR3 DNA reads TGCAGCGTTGAGTCGCAGGGGACCGGGGCCAACGTCCTGACTTTC. Its translation is CSVESQGTGANVLTF. The full variable domain, its missing parts supplied by reference TRBV29-1 and TRBJ2-6, is SAVISQKPSRDICQRGTSLTIQCQVDSQVTMMFWYRQQPGQSLTLIATANQGSEATYESGFVIDKFPISRPNLTFSTLTVSNMSPEDSSIYLCSVESQGTGANVLTFGAGSRLTVL.

This clone appeared a few times. The chain is built from TRBV7-3 and TRBJ2-1; D possibly corresponds to TRBD2 (6 bases). V was trimmed by 5 bases and J by 8 bases, leaving 25 bases between them. The germline V gene has CDR1 SGHTA and CDR2 FQGTGA. The CDR3 length is 17 residues. The CDR3 region has the DNA TGTGCCAGCAGCCCTCCTGGGGGGAGAGGTTTTGGAGATGAGCAGTTCTTC. Protein: CASSPPGGRGFGDEQFF. Complete variable domain (other parts from reference TRBV7-3 and TRBJ2-1): GAGVSQTPSNKVTEKGKYVELRCDPISGHTALYWYRQSLGQGPEFLIYFQGTGAADDSGLPNDRFFAVRPEGSVSTLKIQRTERGDSAVYLCASSPPGGRGFGDEQFFGPGTRLTVL.

V gene TRBV2 combines with J gene TRBJ2-3, with a tentative D call TRBD2 (6 bases). This CDR3 contains 15 residues. Trimming took 4 bases from V and 0 from J, leaving 11 bases between them. The germline V gene encodes CDR1 SNHLY and CDR2 FYNNEI. The CDR3 is CASSGGGTSTDTQYF. The CDR3 nucleotides read TGTGCCAGCAGTGGAGGTGGGACTAGCACAGATACGCAGTATTTT.

This clone has just one count. This chain joins TRBV7-9 and TRBJ2-2; D possibly corresponds to TRBD2 (6 bases). The CDR3 covers 16 residues. The germline V gene has CDR1 SEHNR and CDR2 FQNEAQ (reference sequence). V was pared by 1 base and J by 6 bases, with 15 bases between. CDR3 amino acids: CASSLEAGLSSGELFF. CDR3 nucleotides: TGTGCCAGCAGCTTAGAGGCGGGACTTTCGTCCGGGGAGCTGTTTTTT.

The chain uses TRBV7-6 and TRBJ1-1; unclear D gene. The V and J ends lost 5 bases and 5 bases respectively, with 21 bases between them. The length of the CDR3 is 16 residues. CDR1 is SGHVS, CDR2 FNYEAQ, per germline. Here the CDR3 DNA reads TGTGCCAGCAGCCTCGTTGCGGGAGGGATGAGGACTGAAGCTTTCTTT. Residues: CASSLVAGGMRTEAFF.

This clone has just a few counts. The V call is TRBV28, the J call TRBJ2-2, with TRBD2 identical over 8 bases. The length of the CDR3 is 16 residues. Per germline, CDR1 MDHEN and CDR2 SYDVKM. Unmatched junction bases numbered 7, after V lost 0 bases and J lost 7 bases. The CDR3: CASSLWGLEHIGELFF. The CDR3 DNA follows: TGTGCCAGCAGTTTATGGGGACTAGAGCACATCGGGGAGCTGTTTTTT. Full variable domain (rest looked up from reference TRBV28 and TRBJ2-2): DVKVTQSSRYLVKRTGEKVFLECVQDMDHENMFWYRQDPGLGLRLIYFSYDVKMKEKGDIPEGYSVSREKKERFSLILESASTNQTSMYLCASSLWGLEHIGELFFGEGSRLTVL.